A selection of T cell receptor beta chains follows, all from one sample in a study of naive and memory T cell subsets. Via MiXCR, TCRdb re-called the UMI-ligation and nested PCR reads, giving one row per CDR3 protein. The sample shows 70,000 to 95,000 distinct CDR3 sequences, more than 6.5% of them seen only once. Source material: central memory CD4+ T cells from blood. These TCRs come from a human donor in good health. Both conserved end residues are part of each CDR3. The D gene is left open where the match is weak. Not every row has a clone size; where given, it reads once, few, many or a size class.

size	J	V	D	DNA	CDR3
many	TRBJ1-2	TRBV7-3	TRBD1	TGTGCCAGCAGCCGGGACAGGGTTTCTGGCTACACCTTC	CASSRDRVSGYTF
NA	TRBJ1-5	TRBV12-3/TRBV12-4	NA	TGTGCCAGCACCGAAGGACAGCCCCAGCCCCAGCATTTT	CASTEGQPQPQHF
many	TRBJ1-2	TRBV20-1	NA	TGCAGTGCCCTGGCAGGTGCGCATGGCTACACCTTC	CSALAGAHGYTF
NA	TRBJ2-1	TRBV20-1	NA	TGCTCACCCTTGGGGGCTAGTTCGGGCAATGAGCAGTTCTTC	CSPLGASSGNEQFF
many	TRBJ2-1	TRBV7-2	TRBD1	TGTGCCAGCACCTCCGTTCCCCTTTCAGGGGGTCAGTTCTTC	CASTSVPLSGGQFF
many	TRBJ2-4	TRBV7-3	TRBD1	TGTGCCAGCAGCCCTGCTCCACCGGGACAGGGTGGGCACACGGGCAAAAACATTCAGTACTTC	CASSPAPPGQGGHTGKNIQYF
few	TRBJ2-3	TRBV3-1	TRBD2	TGTGCCAGCAGCCAAGAAGCGGGACCCACAGATACGCAGTATTTT	CASSQEAGPTDTQYF
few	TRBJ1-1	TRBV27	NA	TGTGCCAGCAGATCCACACGAACAGAAGCTTTCTTT	CASRSTRTEAFF
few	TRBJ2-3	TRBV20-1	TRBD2	TGCAGTGCCACACCCCTGAGCGGGAGGAGCACAGATACGCAGTATTTT	CSATPLSGRSTDTQYF
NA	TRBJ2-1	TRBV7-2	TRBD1	TGTGCCAGCAGCTTAGCCCCGGGACAGGGGGGTTGGGAGCAGTTCTTC	CASSLAPGQGGWEQFF
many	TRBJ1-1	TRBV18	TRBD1	TGTGCCAGCTCCCAGGACAGGAAGAACACTGAAGCTTTCTTT	CASSQDRKNTEAFF
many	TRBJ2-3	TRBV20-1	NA	TGCAGTGCTAGGGATTTAGCGGACCCCGGTCCCTTTGGCACAGATACGCAGTATTTT	CSARDLADPGPFGTDTQYF
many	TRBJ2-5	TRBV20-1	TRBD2	TGCAGTGCTAGAGAAGGGAGGGAAGGGACCCAGTACTTC	CSAREGREGTQYF
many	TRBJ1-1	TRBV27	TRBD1	TGTGCCAGCAGTTCACAACCCGGGACAGGGGGAACTGAAGCTTTCTTT	CASSSQPGTGGTEAFF
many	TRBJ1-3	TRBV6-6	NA	TGTGCCAGCAACGGCCTCGACTCTGGAAACACCATATATTTT	CASNGLDSGNTIYF
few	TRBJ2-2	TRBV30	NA	TGTGCCTGGAGTGGCGCGTTCTTCGCGAACACCGGGGAGCTGTTTTTT	CAWSGAFFANTGELFF
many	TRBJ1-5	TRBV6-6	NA	TGTGCCAGCAGCTCAGCGGCCAATCAGCCCCAGCATTTT	CASSSAANQPQHF
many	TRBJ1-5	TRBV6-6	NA	TGTGCCAGCAGTTACTCTGACAACAATCAGCCCCAGCATTTT	CASSYSDNNQPQHF
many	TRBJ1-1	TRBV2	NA	TGTGCCAGCGGTACGGGGCAGTCGGCTTTCTTT	CASGTGQSAFF
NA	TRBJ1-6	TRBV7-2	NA	TGTGCCAGCAGCTACCGGGACTATAATTCACCCCTCCACTTT	CASSYRDYNSPLHF
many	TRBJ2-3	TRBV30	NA	TGTGCCTGGAGCAGGTTGGGGCTCAGGGGTACAGATACGCAGTATTTT	CAWSRLGLRGTDTQYF
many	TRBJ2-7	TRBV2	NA	TGTGCCAGCAGTGAATCTAGGGGTTTCTACGAGCAGTACTTC	CASSESRGFYEQYF
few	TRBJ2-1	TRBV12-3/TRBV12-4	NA	TGTGCCAGCACCAACAGACCCGGGGCCCGACAGTTCTTC	CASTNRPGARQFF
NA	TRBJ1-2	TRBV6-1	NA	TGTGCCAGCAGTGAAGCCGGGCGGACCGGCCCCTATGGCTACACCTTC	CASSEAGRTGPYGYTF
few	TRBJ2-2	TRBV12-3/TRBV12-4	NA	TGTGCCAGCACCCTCTTGAGGGAGAGCCGGGAGCTGTTTTTT	CASTLLRESRELFF
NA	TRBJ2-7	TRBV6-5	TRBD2	TGTGCCAGCAGTTACTCGGGGACTAGCGGGGGGGGCTCTCTCTACGAGCAGTACTTC	CASSYSGTSGGGSLYEQYF
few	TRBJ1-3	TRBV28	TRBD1	TGTGCCAGCAGTGGTTGGGACAGTTCAGGAAACACCATATATTTT	CASSGWDSSGNTIYF
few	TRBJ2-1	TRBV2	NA	TGTGCCAGCACGCCAGATCGACTAGCCTACAATGAGCAGTTCTTC	CASTPDRLAYNEQFF
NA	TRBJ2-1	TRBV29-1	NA	TGCAGCGCCCTGAGGGGGTACAATGAGCAGTTCTTC	CSALRGYNEQFF